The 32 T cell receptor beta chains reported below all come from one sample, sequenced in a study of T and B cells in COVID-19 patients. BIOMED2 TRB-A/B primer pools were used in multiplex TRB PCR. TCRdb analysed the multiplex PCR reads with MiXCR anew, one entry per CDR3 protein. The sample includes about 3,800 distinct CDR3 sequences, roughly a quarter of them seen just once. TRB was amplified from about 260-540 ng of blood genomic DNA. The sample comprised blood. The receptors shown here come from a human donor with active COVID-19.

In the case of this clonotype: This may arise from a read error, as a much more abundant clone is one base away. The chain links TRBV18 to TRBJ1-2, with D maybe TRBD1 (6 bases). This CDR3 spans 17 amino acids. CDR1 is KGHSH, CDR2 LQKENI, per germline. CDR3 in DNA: TGTGCCAGCTCACCGCAGGGGTCCGGACAGACTAACTATTGCTACACCTTC. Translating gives CASSPQGSGQTNYCYTF.

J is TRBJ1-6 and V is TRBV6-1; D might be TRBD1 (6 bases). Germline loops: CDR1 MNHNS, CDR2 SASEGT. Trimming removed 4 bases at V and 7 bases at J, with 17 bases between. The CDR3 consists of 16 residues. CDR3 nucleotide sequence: TGTGCCAGCAGTGTCGTGGGGGGACATGAGAATTCACCCCTCCACTTT. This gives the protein CASSVVGGHENSPLHF.

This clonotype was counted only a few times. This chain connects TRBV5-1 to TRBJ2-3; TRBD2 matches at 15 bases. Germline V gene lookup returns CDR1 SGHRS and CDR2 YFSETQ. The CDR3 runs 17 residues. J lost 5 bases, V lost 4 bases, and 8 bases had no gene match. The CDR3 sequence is CASSQGLAGGLGDTQYF. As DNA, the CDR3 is TGCGCCAGCAGCCAAGGACTAGCGGGGGGGCTTGGAGATACGCAGTATTTT.

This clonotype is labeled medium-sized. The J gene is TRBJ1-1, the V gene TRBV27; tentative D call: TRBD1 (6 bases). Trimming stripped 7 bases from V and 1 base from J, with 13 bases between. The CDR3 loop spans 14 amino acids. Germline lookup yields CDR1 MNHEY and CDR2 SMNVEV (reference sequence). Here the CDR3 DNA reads TGTGCCAGCACCCCAGGGGTGGCGAACACTGAAGCTTTCTTT. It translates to CASTPGVANTEAFF.

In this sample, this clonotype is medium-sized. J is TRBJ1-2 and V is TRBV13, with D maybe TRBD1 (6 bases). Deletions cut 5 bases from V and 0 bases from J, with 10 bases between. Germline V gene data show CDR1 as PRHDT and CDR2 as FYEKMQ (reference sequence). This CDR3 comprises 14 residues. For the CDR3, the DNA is TGTGCCAGCAGCCCCACAGGGACTAACTATGGCTACACCTTC. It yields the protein CASSPTGTNYGYTF.

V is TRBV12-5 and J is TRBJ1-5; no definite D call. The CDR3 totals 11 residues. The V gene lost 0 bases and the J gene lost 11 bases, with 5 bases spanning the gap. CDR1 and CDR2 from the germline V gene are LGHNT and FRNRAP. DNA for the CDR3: TGTGCTAGTGGTTTGGTAGGCACCCAGCATTTT. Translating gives CASGLVGTQHF. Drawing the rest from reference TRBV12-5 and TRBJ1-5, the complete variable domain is DARVTQTPRHKVTEMGQEVTMRCQPILGHNTVFWYRQTMMQGLELLAYFRNRAPLDDSGMPKDRFSAEMPDATLATLKIQPSEPRDSAVYFCASGLVGTQHFGDGTRLSIL.

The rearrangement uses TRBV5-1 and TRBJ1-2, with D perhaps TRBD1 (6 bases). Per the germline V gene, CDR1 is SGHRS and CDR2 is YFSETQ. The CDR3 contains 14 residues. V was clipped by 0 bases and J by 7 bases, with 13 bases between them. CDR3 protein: CASSLAGGARGYTF. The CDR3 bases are TGCGCCAGCAGCTTGGCTGGGGGGGCGCGTGGCTACACCTTC.

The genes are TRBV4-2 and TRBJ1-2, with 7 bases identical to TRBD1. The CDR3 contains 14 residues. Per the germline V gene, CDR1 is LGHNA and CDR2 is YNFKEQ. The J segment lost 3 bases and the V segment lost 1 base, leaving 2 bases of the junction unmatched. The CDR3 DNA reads TGTGCCAGCAGCCAAGGGACAGGCGACTATGGCTACACCTTC. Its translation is CASSQGTGDYGYTF.

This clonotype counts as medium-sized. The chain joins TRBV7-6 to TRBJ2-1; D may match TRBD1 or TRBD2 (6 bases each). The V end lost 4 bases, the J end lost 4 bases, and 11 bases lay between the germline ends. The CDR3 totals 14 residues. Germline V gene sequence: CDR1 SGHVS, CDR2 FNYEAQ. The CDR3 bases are TGTGCCAGCAGCTCGGGGGCAGGTTACAATGAGCAGTTCTTC. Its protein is CASSSGAGYNEQFF. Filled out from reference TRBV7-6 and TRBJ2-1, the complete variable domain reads GAGVSQSPRYKVTKRGQDVALRCDPISGHVSLYWYRQALGQGPEFLTYFNYEAQQDKSGLPNDRFSAERPEGSISTLTIQRTEQRDSAMYRCASSSGAGYNEQFFGPGTRLTVL.

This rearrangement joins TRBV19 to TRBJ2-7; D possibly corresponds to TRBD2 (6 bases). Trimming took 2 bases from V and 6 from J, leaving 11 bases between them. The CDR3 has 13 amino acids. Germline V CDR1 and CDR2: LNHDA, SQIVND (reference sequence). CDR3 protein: CASSISGGAEQYF. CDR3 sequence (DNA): TGTGCCAGTAGTATATCAGGAGGGGCCGAGCAGTACTTC.

The CDR3, as DNA: TGCGCCAGCAGCTTGGGGTCAGAGACCCAGTACTTC. Translation gives CASSLGSETQYF. This sequence joins TRBV5-1 and TRBJ2-5; D unresolved. CDR3 size: 12 residues. V was shortened by 0 bases and J by 4 bases, with 4 bases between the two germline ends. Germline V gene lookup returns CDR1 SGHRS and CDR2 YFSETQ.

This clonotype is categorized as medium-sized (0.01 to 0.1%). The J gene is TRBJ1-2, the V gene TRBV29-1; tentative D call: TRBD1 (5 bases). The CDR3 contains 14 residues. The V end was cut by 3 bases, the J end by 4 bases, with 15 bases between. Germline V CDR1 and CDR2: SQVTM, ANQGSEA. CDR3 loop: CSVEKKDTAYGYTF. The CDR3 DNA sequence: TGCAGCGTTGAGAAAAAGGACACCGCCTATGGCTACACCTTC.

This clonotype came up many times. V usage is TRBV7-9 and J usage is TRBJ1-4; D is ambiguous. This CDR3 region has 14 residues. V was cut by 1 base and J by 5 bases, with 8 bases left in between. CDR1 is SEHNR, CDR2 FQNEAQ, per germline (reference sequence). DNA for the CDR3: TGTGCCAGCAGCTTAGATGCCCGAAATGAAAAACTGTTTTTT. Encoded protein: CASSLDARNEKLFF.

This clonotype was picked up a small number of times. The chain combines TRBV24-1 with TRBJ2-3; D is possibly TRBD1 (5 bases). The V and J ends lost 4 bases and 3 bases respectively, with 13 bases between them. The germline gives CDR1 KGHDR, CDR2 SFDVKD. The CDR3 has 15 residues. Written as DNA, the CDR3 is TGTGCCACCAGTGACCCCGAGGCAGGGACAGATACGCAGTATTTT. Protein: CATSDPEAGTDTQYF.

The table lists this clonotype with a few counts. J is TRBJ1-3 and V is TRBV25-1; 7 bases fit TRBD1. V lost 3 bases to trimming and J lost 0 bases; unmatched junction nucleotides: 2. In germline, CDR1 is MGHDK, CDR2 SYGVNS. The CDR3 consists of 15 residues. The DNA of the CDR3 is TGTGCCAGCAGTGAGGGACAGAGCTCTGGAAACACCATATATTTT. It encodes CASSEGQSSGNTIYF.

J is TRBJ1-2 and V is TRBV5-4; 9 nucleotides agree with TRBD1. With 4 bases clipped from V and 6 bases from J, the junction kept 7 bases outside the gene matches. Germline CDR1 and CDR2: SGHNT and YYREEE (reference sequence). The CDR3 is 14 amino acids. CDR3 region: CASSPTGGVDGYTF. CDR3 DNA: TGTGCCAGCAGCCCAACAGGGGGCGTCGATGGCTACACCTTC.

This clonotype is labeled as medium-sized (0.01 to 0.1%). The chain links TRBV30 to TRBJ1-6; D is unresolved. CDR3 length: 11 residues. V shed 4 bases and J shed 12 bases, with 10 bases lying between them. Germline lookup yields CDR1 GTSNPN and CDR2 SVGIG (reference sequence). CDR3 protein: CAWMVVGPLHF. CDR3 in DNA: TGTGCCTGGATGGTCGTAGGACCCCTCCACTTT.

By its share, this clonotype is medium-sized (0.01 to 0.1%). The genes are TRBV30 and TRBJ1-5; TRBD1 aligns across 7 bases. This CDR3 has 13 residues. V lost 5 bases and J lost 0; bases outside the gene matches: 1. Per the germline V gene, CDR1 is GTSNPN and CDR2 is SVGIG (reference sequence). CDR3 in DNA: TGTGCCTGGGGGACAGCTAGCAATCAGCCCCAGCATTTT. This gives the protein CAWGTASNQPQHF.

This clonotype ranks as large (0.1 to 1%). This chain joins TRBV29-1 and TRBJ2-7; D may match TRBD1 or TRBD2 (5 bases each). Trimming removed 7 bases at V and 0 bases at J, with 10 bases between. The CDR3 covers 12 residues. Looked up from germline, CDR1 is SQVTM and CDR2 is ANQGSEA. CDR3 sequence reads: CSGGRSSYEQYF. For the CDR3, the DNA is TGCAGCGGGGGACGGAGCTCCTACGAGCAGTACTTC.

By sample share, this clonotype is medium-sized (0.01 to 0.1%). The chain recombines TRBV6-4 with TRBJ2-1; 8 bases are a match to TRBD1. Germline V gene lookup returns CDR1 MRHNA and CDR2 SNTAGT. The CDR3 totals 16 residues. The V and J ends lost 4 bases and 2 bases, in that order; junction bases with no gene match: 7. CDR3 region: CASSVQTGAAYNEQFF. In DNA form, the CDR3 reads TGTGCCAGCAGTGTACAGACAGGGGCCGCCTACAATGAGCAGTTCTTC.

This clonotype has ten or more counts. The CDR3: CASSSYRATGNTEAFF. The CDR3 DNA reads as TGTGCCAGCAGTTCCTACAGGGCGACGGGGAACACTGAAGCTTTCTTT. The chain carries TRBV6-5 and TRBJ1-1, with D maybe TRBD1 (6 bases). This CDR3 is built from 16 residues. Germline lookup yields CDR1 MNHEY and CDR2 SVGAGI. Trimming took off 4 bases at V and 1 base at J, with 16 bases between the two ends.

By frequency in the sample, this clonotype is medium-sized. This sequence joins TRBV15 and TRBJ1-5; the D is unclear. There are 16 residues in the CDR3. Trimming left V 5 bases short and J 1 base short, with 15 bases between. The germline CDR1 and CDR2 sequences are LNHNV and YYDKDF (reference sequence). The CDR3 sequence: CATSPEMTSSNQPQHF. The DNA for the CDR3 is TGTGCCACCAGCCCAGAGATGACATCGAGCAATCAGCCCCAGCATTTT.

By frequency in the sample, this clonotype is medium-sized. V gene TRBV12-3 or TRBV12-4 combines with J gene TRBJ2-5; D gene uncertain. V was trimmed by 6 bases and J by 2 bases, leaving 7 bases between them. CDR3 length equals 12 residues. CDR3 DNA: TGTGCCAGCAGGAGAAATCAAGAGACCCAGTACTTC. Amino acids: CASRRNQETQYF.

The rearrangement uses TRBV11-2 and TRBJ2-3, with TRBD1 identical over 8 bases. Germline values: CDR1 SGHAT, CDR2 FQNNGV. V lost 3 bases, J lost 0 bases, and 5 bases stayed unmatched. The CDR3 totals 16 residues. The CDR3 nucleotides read TGTGCCAGCAGCTTCGCAGGGGGCGGTAGCACAGATACGCAGTATTTT. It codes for CASSFAGGGSTDTQYF.

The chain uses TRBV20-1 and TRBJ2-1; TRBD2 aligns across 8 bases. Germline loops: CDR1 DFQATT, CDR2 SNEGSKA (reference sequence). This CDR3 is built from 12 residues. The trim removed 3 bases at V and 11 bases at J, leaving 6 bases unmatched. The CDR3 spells CSASLRGGQQFF. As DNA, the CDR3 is TGCAGTGCTAGTTTACGGGGGGGCCAGCAGTTCTTC.

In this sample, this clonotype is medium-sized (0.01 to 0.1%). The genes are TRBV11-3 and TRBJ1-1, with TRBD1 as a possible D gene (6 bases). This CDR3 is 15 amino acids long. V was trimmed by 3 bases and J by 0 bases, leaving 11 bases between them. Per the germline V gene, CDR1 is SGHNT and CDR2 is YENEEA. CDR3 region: CASSFTGLMNTEAFF. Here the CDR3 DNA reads TGTGCCAGCAGCTTCACAGGGCTGATGAACACTGAAGCTTTCTTT. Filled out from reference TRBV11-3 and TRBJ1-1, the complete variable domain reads EAGVVQSPRYKIIEKKQPVAFWCNPISGHNTLYWYLQNLGQGPELLIRYENEEAVDDSQLPKDRFSAERLKGVDSTLKIQPAELGDSAVYLCASSFTGLMNTEAFFGQGTRLTVV.

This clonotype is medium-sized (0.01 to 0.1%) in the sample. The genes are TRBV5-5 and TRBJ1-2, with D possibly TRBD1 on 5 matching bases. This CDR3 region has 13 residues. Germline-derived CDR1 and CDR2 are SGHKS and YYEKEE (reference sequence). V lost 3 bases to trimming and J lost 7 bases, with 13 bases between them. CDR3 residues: CASSSAGDFGYTF. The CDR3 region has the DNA TGTGCCAGCAGCTCCGCGGGGGATTTTGGCTACACCTTC. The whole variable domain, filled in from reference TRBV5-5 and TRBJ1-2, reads DAGVTQSPTHLIKTRGQQVTLRCSPISGHKSVSWYQQVLGQGPQFIFQYYEKEERGRGNFPDRFSARQFPNYSSELNVNALLLGDSALYLCASSSAGDFGYTFGSGTRLTVV.

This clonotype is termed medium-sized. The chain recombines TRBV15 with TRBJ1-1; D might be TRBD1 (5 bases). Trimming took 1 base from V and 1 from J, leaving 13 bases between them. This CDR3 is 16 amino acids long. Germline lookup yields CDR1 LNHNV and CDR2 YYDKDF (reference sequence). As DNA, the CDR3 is TGTGCCACCAGCAGAGGGGGACTCGGGGGGAACACTGAAGCTTTCTTT. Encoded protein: CATSRGGLGGNTEAFF.

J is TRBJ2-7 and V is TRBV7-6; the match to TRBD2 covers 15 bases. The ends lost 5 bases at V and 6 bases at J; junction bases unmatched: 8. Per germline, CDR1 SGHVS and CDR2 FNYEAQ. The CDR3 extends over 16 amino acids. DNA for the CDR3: TGTGCCAGCAGCCGACGGACTAGCGGGGGGGGTGCCGAGCAGTACTTC. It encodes CASSRRTSGGGAEQYF.

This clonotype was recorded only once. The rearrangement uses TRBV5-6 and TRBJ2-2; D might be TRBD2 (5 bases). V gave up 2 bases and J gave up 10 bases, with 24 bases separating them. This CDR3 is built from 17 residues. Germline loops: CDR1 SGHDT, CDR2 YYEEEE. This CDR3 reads CASSLASGSLRTMELFF. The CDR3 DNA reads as TGTGCCAGCAGCTTAGCGTCGGGGTCCTTACGGACCATGGAGCTGTTTTTT.

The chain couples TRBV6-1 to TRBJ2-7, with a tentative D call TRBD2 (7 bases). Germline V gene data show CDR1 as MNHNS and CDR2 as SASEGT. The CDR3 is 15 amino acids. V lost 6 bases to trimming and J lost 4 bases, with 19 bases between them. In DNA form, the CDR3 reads TGTGCCAGCAGCTCTGGACTGGCGGGGGCTTACGAGCAGTACTTC. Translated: CASSSGLAGAYEQYF.

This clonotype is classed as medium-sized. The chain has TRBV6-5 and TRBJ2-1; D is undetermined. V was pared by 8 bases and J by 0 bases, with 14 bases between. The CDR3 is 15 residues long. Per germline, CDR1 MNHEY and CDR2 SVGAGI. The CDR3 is CASASPGRSYNEQFF. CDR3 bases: TGTGCCAGCGCCAGTCCAGGACGCTCCTACAATGAGCAGTTCTTC.